The TCR beta chain under discussion was sequenced for a study of cytomegalovirus exposure and HLA in healthy donors. Study-level information: Unique TCRs numbering some 80 million, obtained from HLA-typed donors, made up an early data release. Findings of the study overall: By HLA locus, TCR association rates varied in a later analysis, with DRB1 showing the most and HLA-C the fewest. Reportedly, TCR beta sequences accurately predicted HLA-A and HLA-B alleles in most subjects.

CDR3 length equals 16 residues. The V gene's germline CDR1 is MNHNS and CDR2 SASEGT. The ends were cut back, 1 base at V and 8 bases at J, with 17 bases in the middle. In the PCR, 60 Vbeta and 13 Jbeta primers were used. Only in-frame clones appear in the TCRdb table, and some are missing; sequencing was by immunoSEQ multiplex PCR. Of a few hundred thousand clones detected, approximately 80% appear once; the ten largest clones hold roughly 10%. As concerns this clone: Its target is unknown.

What was sequenced was PBMCs. The rearrangement joins TRBV6-1 to TRBJ1-4; D unclear. The sequence came from a woman between 50 and 59 years old in good health and CMV-seropositive. This CDR3 reads CASSEGRAGSFEKLFF. The CDR3 bases are TGTGCCAGCAGTGAAGGGCGGGCGGGGTCGTTCGAAAAACTGTTTTTT.